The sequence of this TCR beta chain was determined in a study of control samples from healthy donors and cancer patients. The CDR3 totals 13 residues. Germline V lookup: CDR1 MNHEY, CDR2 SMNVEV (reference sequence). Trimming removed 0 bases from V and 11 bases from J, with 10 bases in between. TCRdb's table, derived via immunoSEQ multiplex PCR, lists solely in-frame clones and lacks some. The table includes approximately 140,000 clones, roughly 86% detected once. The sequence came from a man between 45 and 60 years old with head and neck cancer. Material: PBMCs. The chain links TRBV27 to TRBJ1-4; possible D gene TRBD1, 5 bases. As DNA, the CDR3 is TGTGCCAGCAGTTTATCGGGGGTTGGGAAACTGTTTTTT. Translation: CASSLSGVGKLFF.